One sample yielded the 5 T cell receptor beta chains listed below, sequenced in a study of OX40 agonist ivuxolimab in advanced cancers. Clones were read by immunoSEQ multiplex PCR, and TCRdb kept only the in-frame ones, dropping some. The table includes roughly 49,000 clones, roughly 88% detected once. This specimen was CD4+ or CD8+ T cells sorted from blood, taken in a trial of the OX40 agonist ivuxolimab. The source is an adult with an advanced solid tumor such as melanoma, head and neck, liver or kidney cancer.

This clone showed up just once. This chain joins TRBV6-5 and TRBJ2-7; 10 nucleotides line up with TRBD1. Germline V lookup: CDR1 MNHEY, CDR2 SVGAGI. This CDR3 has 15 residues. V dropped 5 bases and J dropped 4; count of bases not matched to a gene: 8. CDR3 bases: TGTGCCAGCAGTGCACAGACAGGGGGCGCGTACGAGCAGTACTTC. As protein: CASSAQTGGAYEQYF.

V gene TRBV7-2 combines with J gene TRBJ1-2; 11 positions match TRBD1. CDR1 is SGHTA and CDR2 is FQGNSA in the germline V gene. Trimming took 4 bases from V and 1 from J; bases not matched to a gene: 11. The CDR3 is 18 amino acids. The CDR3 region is CASSSDRGRRGNNYGYTF. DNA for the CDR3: TGTGCCAGCAGCTCGGACAGGGGGCGCCGGGGGAATAACTATGGCTACACCTTC.

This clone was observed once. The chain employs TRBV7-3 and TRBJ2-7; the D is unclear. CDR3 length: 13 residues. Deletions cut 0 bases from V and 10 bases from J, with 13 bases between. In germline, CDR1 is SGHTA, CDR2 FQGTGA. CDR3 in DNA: TGTGCCAGCAGCTTAACGGCGAGCCTGGTTCAGTACTTC. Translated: CASSLTASLVQYF.

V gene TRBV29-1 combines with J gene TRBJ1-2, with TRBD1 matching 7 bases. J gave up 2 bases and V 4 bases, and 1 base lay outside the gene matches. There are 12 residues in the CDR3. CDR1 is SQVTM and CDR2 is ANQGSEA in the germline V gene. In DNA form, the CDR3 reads TGCAGCGTTGGGGGACAGAACTATGGCTACACCTTC. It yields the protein CSVGGQNYGYTF.

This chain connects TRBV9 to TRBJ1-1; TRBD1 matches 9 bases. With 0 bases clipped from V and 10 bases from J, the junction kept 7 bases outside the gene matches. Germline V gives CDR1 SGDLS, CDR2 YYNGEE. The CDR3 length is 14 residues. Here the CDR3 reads CASSVDPATGGAFF. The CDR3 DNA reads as TGTGCCAGCAGCGTAGATCCAGCGACAGGGGGAGCTTTCTTT.